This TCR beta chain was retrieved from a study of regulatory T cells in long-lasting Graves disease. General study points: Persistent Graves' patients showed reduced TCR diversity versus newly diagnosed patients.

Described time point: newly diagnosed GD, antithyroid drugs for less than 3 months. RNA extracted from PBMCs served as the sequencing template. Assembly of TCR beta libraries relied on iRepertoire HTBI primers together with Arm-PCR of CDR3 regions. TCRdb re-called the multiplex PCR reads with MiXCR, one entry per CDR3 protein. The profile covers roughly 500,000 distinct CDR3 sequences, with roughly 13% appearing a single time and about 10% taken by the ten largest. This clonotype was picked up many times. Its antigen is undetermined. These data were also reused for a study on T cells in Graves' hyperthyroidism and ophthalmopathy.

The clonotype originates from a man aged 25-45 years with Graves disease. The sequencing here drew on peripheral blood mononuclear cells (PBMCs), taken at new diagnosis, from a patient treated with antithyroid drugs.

The CDR3 loop reads CASSLSPGIEAKNIQYF. The CDR3 coding sequence is TGTGCCAGCAGCTTATCCCCGGGGATAGAAGCCAAAAACATTCAGTACTTC. This chain uses TRBV11-2 with TRBJ2-4; D may be TRBD2 (5 bases). The CDR3 loop spans 17 amino acids. The ends were cut back, 2 bases at V and 0 bases at J, with 14 bases in the middle. Germline V gene sequence: CDR1 SGHAT, CDR2 FQNNGV.